This TCR beta chain was observed in a study of blood T cell repertoires in COVID-19. Study-level background: The United States, Italy and Spain were the sources of the acute and convalescent COVID-19 samples. Sample material is recorded as cDNA or gDNA derived from T cells, B-cell-depleted T cells, or PBMCs.

Per the original data handling: Amplifying reference gene primers gave estimates of nucleated cell counts. TCRdb keeps only in-frame clones here, not all; method: immunoSEQ multiplex PCR. V and J calls and clone size are as listed in that table; D and trimming were resolved from the DNA. The table has 110,000 to 150,000 clones, approximately 82% seen once. The sequencing sample was made of peripheral blood. The clonotype originates from a man aged 55 to 70 with active or convalescent COVID-19.

In DNA form, the CDR3 reads TGTGCCAGCAGCAACCGACTGATCTATGGCTACACCTTC. This codes for CASSNRLIYGYTF. The chain recombines TRBV5-5 with TRBJ1-2; D unclear. Germline CDR1 SGHKS, CDR2 YYEKEE (reference sequence). CDR3 length: 13 residues. With 4 bases removed from V and 4 bases from J, the gap between germline ends came to 11 bases.